This note documents a single T cell receptor (beta chain) sequence. In germline, CDR1 is SGHNT, CDR2 YYREEE (reference sequence). The CDR3 contains 12 residues. V was shortened by 1 base and J by 8 bases, with 7 bases between the two germline ends. These data are taken from a study of shared clonotypes between healthy human individuals. The authors split each subset's genomic DNA evenly across several immunoSEQ plates. Data came from immunoSEQ multiplex PCR; TCRdb stores just in-frame clones and leaves some out. The table lists 2 million to 2.5 million clones, 80% to 95% of them singletons. The V call is TRBV5-4, the J call TRBJ2-1; D is ambiguous. Specimen: naive CD4+ T cells from PBMCs. The subset was: CD45RA+ positively selected. The sequence derives from a man aged 18-30 years in good health. Some clones in this sample may be carry-over from other donors' samples. As DNA, the CDR3 is TGTGCCAGCAGCTTGCAAGCAGATGAGCAGTTCTTC. Translation: CASSLQADEQFF.